Listed here are 3 T cell receptor beta chains from one sample, sequenced in a study of OX40 agonist ivuxolimab in advanced cancers. Profiled with immunoSEQ multiplex PCR; TCRdb holds only in-frame clones, not every one. The sample holds 70,000 to 100,000 clones; over 75% are singletons and the top ten take around 0.4%. Sequencing used CD4+ or CD8+ T cells sorted from blood, obtained in a trial of the OX40 agonist ivuxolimab. The receptor source for this set is an adult with an advanced solid tumor such as melanoma, head and neck, liver or kidney cancer.

This sequence joins TRBV2 and TRBJ1-5; maybe TRBD1 (6 bases). Germline CDR1 is SNHLY and CDR2 is FYNNEI. The CDR3 runs 15 residues. V lost 6 bases to trimming and J lost 1 base, with 13 bases between them. The CDR3 DNA is TGTGCCAGCAGGATGCGAAGGGGGAGCAATCAGCCCCAGCATTTT. The encoded protein is CASRMRRGSNQPQHF.

CDR3 sequence: CASSPNPPASGNTIYF. The CDR3 nucleotides are TGTGCCAGCTCACCAAATCCGCCTGCTTCGGGAAACACCATATATTTT. The chain is built from TRBV18 and TRBJ1-3, with D uncertain. This CDR3 comprises 16 residues. Germline V gene data show CDR1 as KGHSH and CDR2 as LQKENI. Trimming pared 2 bases from V and 4 bases from J, leaving 15 bases between.

This clone was picked up one time. The chain carries TRBV14 and TRBJ2-3; the match to TRBD1 covers 8 bases. The germline V gene has CDR1 SGHDN and CDR2 FVKESK. V dropped 3 bases and J dropped 1; count of bases not matched to a gene: 6. The CDR3 contains 16 residues. The CDR3 DNA follows: TGTGCCAGCAGCCATACCCCGGGACAGGGCACAGATACGCAGTATTTT. Amino acids: CASSHTPGQGTDTQYF.